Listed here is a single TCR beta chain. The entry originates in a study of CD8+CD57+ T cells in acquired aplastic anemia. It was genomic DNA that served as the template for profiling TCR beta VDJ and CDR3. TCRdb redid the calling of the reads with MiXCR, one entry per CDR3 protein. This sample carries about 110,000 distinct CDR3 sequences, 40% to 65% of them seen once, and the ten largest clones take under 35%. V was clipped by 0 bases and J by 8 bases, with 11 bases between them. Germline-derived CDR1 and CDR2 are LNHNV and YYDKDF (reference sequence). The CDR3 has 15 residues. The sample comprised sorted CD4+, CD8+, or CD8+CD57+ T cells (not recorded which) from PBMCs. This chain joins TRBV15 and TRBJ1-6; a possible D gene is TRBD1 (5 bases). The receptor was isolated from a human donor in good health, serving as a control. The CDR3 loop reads CATSRDQVGDSPLHF. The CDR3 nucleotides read TGTGCCACCAGCAGAGATCAGGTGGGGGATTCACCCCTCCACTTT.